Reported below is one T cell receptor beta chain. The sample belongs to a study of cytomegalovirus exposure and HLA in healthy donors. The PCR used 60 Vbeta and 13 Jbeta primers. The authors' processing: Approximately 9.9 million shared chains were among the about 80 million unique TCR beta chains that a later analysis counted. The protocol was immunoSEQ multiplex PCR, while the TCRdb copy is restricted to in-frame clones and leaves out a portion. V and J calls plus clone size are reproduced from that table; the DNA served to infer D and trimming. The sample carries roughly 71,000 clones, 60% to 80% recorded once. CDR1 and CDR2 (germline): SGHRS, YFSETQ. Trimming pared 0 bases from V and 4 bases from J, leaving 5 bases between. The CDR3 is made up of 13 amino acids.

This sequence was found in a man aged 25-45 years in good health and CMV-seronegative. The genes are TRBV5-1 and TRBJ1-5; D not certain. The specimen was PBMCs. CDR3 in amino acids: CASSLAGNQPQHF. The CDR3, as DNA: TGCGCCAGCAGCTTGGCCGGTAATCAGCCCCAGCATTTT. Combining the CDR3 with reference TRBV5-1 and TRBJ1-5 gives the whole variable domain KAGVTQTPRYLIKTRGQQVTLSCSPISGHRSVSWYQQTPGQGLQFLFEYFSETQRNKGNFPGRFSGRQFSNSRSEMNVSTLELGDSALYLCASSLAGNQPQHFGDGTRLSIL.